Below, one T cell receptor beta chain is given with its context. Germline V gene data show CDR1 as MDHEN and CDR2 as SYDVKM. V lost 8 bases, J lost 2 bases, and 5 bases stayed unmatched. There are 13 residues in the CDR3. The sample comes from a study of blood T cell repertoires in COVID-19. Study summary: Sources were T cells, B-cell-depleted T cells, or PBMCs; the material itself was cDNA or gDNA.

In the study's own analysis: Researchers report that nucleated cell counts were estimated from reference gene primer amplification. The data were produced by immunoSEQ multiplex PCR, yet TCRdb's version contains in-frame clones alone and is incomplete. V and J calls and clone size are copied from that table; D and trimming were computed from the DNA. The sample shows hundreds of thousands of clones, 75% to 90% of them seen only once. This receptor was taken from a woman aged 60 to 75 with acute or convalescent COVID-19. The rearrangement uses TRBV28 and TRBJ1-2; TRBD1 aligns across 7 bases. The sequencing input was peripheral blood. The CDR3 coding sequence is TGTGCCAGCGCCTTGACAGGGAACTATGGCTACACCTTC. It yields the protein CASALTGNYGYTF.